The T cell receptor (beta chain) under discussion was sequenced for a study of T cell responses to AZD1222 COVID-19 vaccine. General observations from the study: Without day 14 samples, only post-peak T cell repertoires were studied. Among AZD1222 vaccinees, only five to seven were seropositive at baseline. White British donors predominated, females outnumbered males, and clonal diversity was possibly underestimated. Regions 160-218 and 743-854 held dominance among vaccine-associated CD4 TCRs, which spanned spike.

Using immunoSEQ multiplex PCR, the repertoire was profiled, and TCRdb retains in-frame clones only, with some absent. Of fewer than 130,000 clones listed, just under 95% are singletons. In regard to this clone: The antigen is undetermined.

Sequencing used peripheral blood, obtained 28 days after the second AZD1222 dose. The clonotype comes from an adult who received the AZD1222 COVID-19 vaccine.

This CDR3 reads CASSLDSFQGATNEKLFF. The CDR3, as DNA: TGTGCCAGCAGCTTAGACTCCTTTCAGGGGGCTACTAATGAAAAACTGTTTTTT. The chain couples TRBV11-2 to TRBJ1-4; 8 bases are a match to TRBD1. Germline-derived CDR1 and CDR2 are SGHAT and FQNNGV. This CDR3 region has 18 residues. The V segment lost 0 bases and the J segment 2 bases; nucleotides outside the gene matches: 8.